This T cell receptor beta chain came from a study of shared clonotypes between healthy human individuals. Concerning this clone: Its antigen remains unidentified.

Naive CD8 cells comprised CD45RO-negative, CCR7-positively selected cells, excluding terminally differentiated effector memory CD45RA+ cells. The protocol was immunoSEQ multiplex PCR, while the TCRdb copy is restricted to in-frame clones and leaves out a portion. The sample lists about 1.9 million clones; about 94% were seen once. CDR1 and CDR2 from the germline V gene are LNHNV and YYDKDF (reference sequence). CDR3 size: 14 residues. Trimming left V 2 bases short and J 0 bases short, with 8 bases between. Study results and caveats: Non-shared clonotypes had lower generation probabilities than those shared by all four donors.

The chain links TRBV15 to TRBJ2-7; D may be TRBD1 (5 bases). This TCR came from a man aged 18 to 30 in good health. Some clones in this sample may be carry-over from other donors' samples. Sequencing used naive CD8+ T cells from PBMCs. CDR3 in amino acids: CATSRPGYSYEQYF. Here the CDR3 DNA reads TGTGCCACCAGCAGACCAGGGTACTCCTACGAGCAGTACTTC.